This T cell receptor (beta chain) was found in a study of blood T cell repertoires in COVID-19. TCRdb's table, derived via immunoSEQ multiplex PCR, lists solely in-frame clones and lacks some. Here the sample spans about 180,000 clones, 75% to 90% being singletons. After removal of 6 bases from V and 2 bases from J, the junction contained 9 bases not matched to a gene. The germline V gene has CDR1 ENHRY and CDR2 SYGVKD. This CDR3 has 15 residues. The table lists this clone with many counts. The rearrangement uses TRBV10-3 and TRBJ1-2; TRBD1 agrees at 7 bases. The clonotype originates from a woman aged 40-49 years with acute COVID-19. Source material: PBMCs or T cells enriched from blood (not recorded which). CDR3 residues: CAISFGTEKNYGYTF. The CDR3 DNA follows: TGTGCCATCAGCTTCGGGACAGAGAAAAACTATGGCTACACCTTC.